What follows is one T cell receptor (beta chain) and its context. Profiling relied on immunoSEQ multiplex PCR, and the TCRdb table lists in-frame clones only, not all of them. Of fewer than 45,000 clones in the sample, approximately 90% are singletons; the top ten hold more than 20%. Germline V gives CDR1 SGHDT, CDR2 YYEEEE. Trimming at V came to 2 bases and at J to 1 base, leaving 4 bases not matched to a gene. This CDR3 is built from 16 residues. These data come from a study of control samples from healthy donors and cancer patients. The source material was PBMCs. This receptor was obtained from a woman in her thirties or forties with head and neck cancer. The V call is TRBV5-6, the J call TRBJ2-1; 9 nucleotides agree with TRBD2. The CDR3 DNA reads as TGTGCCAGCAGCTTCCTAGCGGGGTCGTCCTACAATGAGCAGTTCTTC. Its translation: CASSFLAGSSYNEQFF.